One sample yielded the 19 T cell receptor beta chains listed below, sequenced in a study of human T cells and chemical hapten exposure. TCRdb reprocessed the RACE reads via MiXCR and lists one record per CDR3 protein. The sample includes about 71,000 distinct CDR3 sequences, 9.8% of them seen just once. Time point noted: patch test 1, 2 weeks after DPC sensitization. As for treatment: therapeutic diphenylcyclopropenone sensitization with weekly scalp DPC. The material sequenced was whole blood, taken in connection with sensitization to the hapten diphenylcyclopropenone (DPC). These receptors all come from a woman aged 40 to 50 with alopecia areata. Some clones in this sample may be carry-over from other donors' samples.

This clonotype was picked up many times. This chain joins TRBV7-2 and TRBJ1-1; 9 bases line up with TRBD1. This CDR3 has 15 residues. Trimming at V came to 5 bases and at J to 4 bases, leaving 8 bases not matched to a gene. CDR1 and CDR2 from the germline V gene are SGHTA and FQGNSA. The CDR3 DNA reads TGTGCCAGCAGCAGCGGACAGGGGCAGAGCACTGAAGCTTTCTTT. Protein: CASSSGQGQSTEAFF.

This clonotype was seen at least ten times. The chain employs TRBV11-2 and TRBJ2-3; a weak D match, TRBD2 (5 bases). Deletions cut 4 bases from V and 4 bases from J, with 15 bases between. In germline, CDR1 is SGHAT, CDR2 FQNNGV. The CDR3 runs to 15 residues. This chain's CDR3 is CASSSPVWEPDTQYF. CDR3 bases: TGTGCCAGCAGCTCCCCTGTCTGGGAGCCAGATACGCAGTATTTT.

Only a few counts were recorded for this clonotype. This sequence joins TRBV5-5 and TRBJ1-2; D unresolved. The germline gives CDR1 SGHKS, CDR2 YYEKEE (reference sequence). Trimming pared 0 bases from V and 4 bases from J, leaving 10 bases between. The CDR3 extends over 14 amino acids. The CDR3 bases are TGTGCCAGCAGCTTGGACGCGCCCAGCTATGGCTACACCTTC. Translation: CASSLDAPSYGYTF. The complete variable domain, with remaining parts taken from reference TRBV5-5 and TRBJ1-2, reads DAGVTQSPTHLIKTRGQQVTLRCSPISGHKSVSWYQQVLGQGPQFIFQYYEKEERGRGNFPDRFSARQFPNYSSELNVNALLLGDSALYLCASSLDAPSYGYTFGSGTRLTVV.

There are many counts of this clonotype. The chain employs TRBV28 and TRBJ1-4; 8 bases align to TRBD1. J was trimmed by 2 bases and V by 3 bases; bases with no gene match: 8. This CDR3 has 17 residues. Germline assignment: CDR1 MDHEN and CDR2 SYDVKM. The CDR3 protein is CASSFGGRGPTNEKLFF. CDR3 DNA sequence: TGTGCCAGCAGTTTCGGTGGCAGGGGGCCCACTAATGAAAAACTGTTTTTT.

CDR3 region: CSATQLAGGGPQYF. The CDR3 DNA reads as TGCAGTGCTACCCAGCTAGCGGGGGGCGGTCCCCAGTATTTT. The chain joins TRBV20-1 to TRBJ2-3; 11 bases fit TRBD2. The CDR3 extends over 14 amino acids. Germline CDR1 is DFQATT and CDR2 is SNEGSKA (reference sequence). J lost 12 bases, V lost 4 bases, and 12 bases had no gene match.

This clonotype was detected a few times. The chain is built from TRBV6-2 or TRBV6-3 and TRBJ1-5; D gene uncertain. Deletions cut 6 bases from V and 4 bases from J, with 25 bases between. The CDR3 totals 18 residues. The germline V gene encodes CDR1 MNHEY and CDR2 SVGEGT. The CDR3 reads CASRPPPGLGALNQPQHF. Here the CDR3 DNA reads TGTGCCAGCAGACCTCCCCCGGGGTTAGGAGCCCTAAATCAGCCCCAGCATTTT.

There are a few counts of this clonotype. The J gene is TRBJ1-1, the V gene TRBV3-1, with D unclear. The CDR3 loop spans 16 amino acids. The V end lost 0 bases, the J end lost 1 base, and 12 bases lay between the germline ends. Germline V gives CDR1 LGHDT, CDR2 YNNKEL (reference sequence). This chain's CDR3 is CASSQDYGYWNTEAFF. As DNA, the CDR3 is TGTGCCAGCAGCCAAGATTACGGATATTGGAACACTGAAGCTTTCTTT.

This clonotype turned up a few times. The chain is built from TRBV5-1 and TRBJ2-7; possible D gene TRBD1, 7 bases. V shed 0 bases and J shed 5 bases, with 12 bases lying between them. Germline lookup yields CDR1 SGHRS and CDR2 YFSETQ. This CDR3 region has 14 residues. DNA of the CDR3: TGCGCCAGCAGCTTGGACAGGGGAGGCCACGAGCAGTACTTC. Translating it yields CASSLDRGGHEQYF.

This chain connects TRBV14 to TRBJ1-1; no reliable D call. V lost 0 bases, J lost 6 bases, and 11 bases lay in between. The germline V gene encodes CDR1 SGHDN and CDR2 FVKESK. The CDR3 consists of 14 residues. The CDR3 sequence: CASSQENWAPEAFF. DNA of the CDR3: TGTGCCAGCAGCCAAGAGAACTGGGCTCCTGAAGCTTTCTTT.

The V gene is TRBV4-3, the J gene TRBJ2-7, with D perhaps matching TRBD2 (5 bases). Germline V CDR1 and CDR2: LGHNA, YSLEER. Trimming took off 5 bases at V and 3 bases at J, with 14 bases between the two ends. The CDR3 has 14 amino acids. CDR3 protein: CASSAGEGNYEQYF. The CDR3 DNA reads TGCGCCAGCAGCGCGGGCGAGGGAAACTACGAGCAGTACTTC.

In this sample, this clonotype turned up many times. J is TRBJ1-5 and V is TRBV3-1; 8 nucleotides line up with TRBD1. Germline CDR1 reads LGHDT; CDR2 reads YNNKEL (reference sequence). This CDR3 has 13 residues. Unmatched junction bases numbered 6, after V lost 6 bases and J lost 8 bases. CDR3 sequence (DNA): TGTGCCAGCAGTGACAGGGGAGTGGAGCCCCAGCATTTT. It is translated as CASSDRGVEPQHF.

This clonotype was picked up many times. The chain combines TRBV3-1 with TRBJ2-1; D gene unclear. V lost 0 bases to trimming and J lost 7 bases, with 7 bases between them. This CDR3 is 13 amino acids long. Germline values: CDR1 LGHDT, CDR2 YNNKEL (reference sequence). Here the CDR3 DNA reads TGTGCCAGCAGCCAAGAACCTAGGAATGAGCAGTTCTTC. This translates into CASSQEPRNEQFF.

This clonotype was recorded many times. The J gene is TRBJ1-6, the V gene TRBV7-9; 8 bases agree with TRBD1. V lost 6 bases, J lost 0 bases, and 10 bases stayed unmatched. Per the germline V gene, CDR1 is SEHNR and CDR2 is FQNEAQ (reference sequence). The CDR3 is 18 residues long. DNA for the CDR3: TGTGCCAGCAGGTCAGGGGGCCGGAATAGCTCCTATAATTCACCCCTCCACTTT. As protein: CASRSGGRNSSYNSPLHF.

Many counts were recorded for this clonotype. At one end the junction does not follow the germline gene, possibly because of a read error. V is TRBV7-7 and J is TRBJ2-5; D is possibly TRBD1 (5 bases). In germline, CDR1 is SSHAT, CDR2 FNYEAQ (reference sequence). The CDR3 loop spans 14 amino acids. The CDR3 here is CASTLGAGEETQYF. The CDR3, as DNA: TGTGCTAGCACCCTAGGGGCAGGTGAAGAGACCCAGTACTTC.

This clonotype was recorded at least ten times. The chain couples TRBV11-2 to TRBJ1-1; 7 bases map to TRBD1. CDR1 and CDR2 from the germline V gene are SGHAT and FQNNGV. V shed 2 bases and J 4 bases; nucleotides not matched to a gene: 4. CDR3 length: 14 residues. The CDR3 DNA is TGTGCCAGCAGCTTAATTGCAGGGGGCACTGAAGCTTTCTTT. It encodes CASSLIAGGTEAFF.

This clonotype was recorded at least ten times. V is TRBV29-1 and J is TRBJ1-1, with no clear D. The CDR3 runs 10 residues. CDR1 and CDR2 from the germline V gene are SQVTM and ANQGSEA. V was pared by 3 bases and J by 7 bases, with 6 bases between. The CDR3: CSVDRDEAFF. CDR3 DNA sequence: TGCAGCGTTGATCGCGATGAAGCTTTCTTT. Full variable domain (outside the CDR3, taken from reference TRBV29-1 and TRBJ1-1): SAVISQKPSRDICQRGTSLTIQCQVDSQVTMMFWYRQQPGQSLTLIATANQGSEATYESGFVIDKFPISRPNLTFSTLTVSNMSPEDSSIYLCSVDRDEAFFGQGTRLTVV.

Worth noting for this clonotype: The CDR3 carries no conserved terminal phenylalanine or tryptophan, so it likely arises from a read error. The V and J genes are TRBV3-1 and TRBJ2-7; the match to TRBD1 covers 7 bases. CDR1 is LGHDT and CDR2 is YNNKEL in the germline V gene (reference sequence). V lost 1 base and J lost 5; bases outside the gene matches: 5. The length of the CDR3 is 14 residues. The CDR3 nucleotides read TGTGCCAGCAGCCAAGTAATAGGGGGCGACGAGCAGTACATC. Its protein is CASSQVIGGDEQYI.

In this sample, this clonotype turned up many times. This sequence joins TRBV7-9 and TRBJ1-1, with a possible D match to TRBD1 (5 bases). CDR1 and CDR2 (germline): SEHNR, FQNEAQ (reference sequence). The CDR3 extends over 11 amino acids. Trimming removed 7 bases at V and 5 bases at J, with 8 bases between. CDR3 sequence (DNA): TGTGCCAGCACCTGGGGGACTGAAGCTTTCTTT. This translates into CASTWGTEAFF.

This clonotype was counted ten times or more. The chain links TRBV28 to TRBJ1-2; D is possibly TRBD1 (6 bases). V lost 6 bases to trimming and J lost 4 bases, with 9 bases between them. In germline, CDR1 is MDHEN, CDR2 SYDVKM. The CDR3 covers 12 residues. The CDR3 reads CASSQQGYGYTF. Here the CDR3 DNA reads TGTGCCAGCAGCCAACAGGGCTATGGCTACACCTTC.